These 23 T cell receptor beta chains were all obtained from the same sample, sequenced in a study of T cell responses to AZD1222 COVID-19 vaccine. Measured with immunoSEQ multiplex PCR; TCRdb has only the in-frame clones, and not every one. The sample lists fewer than 140,000 clones; under 90% were seen once. The sample consisted of peripheral blood, taken on day 0 of AZD1222 vaccination. The receptors were sampled from an adult in good health.

The chain has TRBV5-1 and TRBJ1-2, with D unclear. Germline loops: CDR1 SGHRS, CDR2 YFSETQ. The V and J ends lost 0 bases and 2 bases respectively, with 8 bases between them. The CDR3 length is 14 residues. DNA of the CDR3: TGCGCCAGCAGCTTGGCTTCGGGGAACTATGGCTACACCTTC. It specifies CASSLASGNYGYTF.

V and J are TRBV11-3 and TRBJ2-7; the D gene is possibly TRBD1 (5 bases). V was cut by 2 bases and J by 5 bases, with 10 bases left in between. Germline V gives CDR1 SGHNT, CDR2 YENEEA. The CDR3 loop spans 13 amino acids. CDR3 nucleotide sequence: TGTGCCAGCAGCTTAAGGGGCCGGAACGAGCAGTACTTC. This encodes CASSLRGRNEQYF.

The chain links TRBV14 to TRBJ1-4; D is unresolved. V gave up 0 bases and J gave up 10 bases, with 12 bases separating them. Germline CDR1 SGHDN, CDR2 FVKESK. CDR3 length: 14 amino acids. This chain's CDR3 is CASSQDSGGRKLFF. The CDR3, as DNA: TGTGCCAGCAGCCAAGATTCGGGAGGGCGAAAACTGTTTTTT.

Note on this clone: An end of the junction does not agree with germline; a read error may underlie this. The chain uses TRBV7-7 and TRBJ1-3; no definite D call. Germline CDR1 and CDR2: SSHAT and FNYEAQ (reference sequence). The CDR3 is made up of 13 amino acids. As DNA, the CDR3 is TGTGCTAGCAGCTTTGAATACGGAAACACCATATATTTT. Amino acids: CASSFEYGNTIYF.

The rearrangement links TRBV6-5 to TRBJ1-2; no reliable D call. CDR1 and CDR2 from the germline V gene are MNHEY and SVGAGI. V was shortened by 6 bases and J by 0 bases, with 14 bases between the two germline ends. The CDR3 length is 15 residues. The CDR3 nucleotides read TGTGCCAGCAGCTTTAACTCGTTATCTAACTATGGCTACACCTTC. Protein sequence: CASSFNSLSNYGYTF.

The chain uses TRBV5-1 and TRBJ2-2; D remains unclear. The CDR3 contains 12 residues. The V gene's germline CDR1 is SGHRS and CDR2 YFSETQ. Trimming took 0 bases from V and 9 from J, leaving 6 bases between them. CDR3 in amino acids: CASSLDNRELFF. The DNA for the CDR3 is TGCGCCAGCAGCTTGGATAACAGGGAGCTGTTTTTT.

This sequence joins TRBV2 and TRBJ1-1; unclear D gene. From germline, CDR1 is SNHLY and CDR2 FYNNEI. The CDR3 has 15 residues. Trimming pared 7 bases from V and 0 bases from J, leaving 15 bases between. The chain's CDR3 is CASTSGRRVNTEAFF. The CDR3 region has the DNA TGTGCCAGCACCTCAGGAAGGAGGGTGAACACTGAAGCTTTCTTT.

The chain combines TRBV19 with TRBJ1-3; 7 bases map to TRBD1. Germline V lookup: CDR1 LNHDA, CDR2 SQIVND (reference sequence). V lost 3 bases, J lost 5 bases, and 4 bases stayed unmatched. The CDR3 runs to 14 residues. CDR3: CASSIEGARNTIYF. CDR3 nucleotides: TGTGCCAGTAGTATTGAGGGGGCGAGAAACACCATATATTTT.

The gene calls are TRBV3-1 (or the pseudogene TRBV3-2) and TRBJ1-2; the D is unclear. Germline V CDR1 and CDR2: LGHDT, YNNKEL (reference sequence). The CDR3 is made up of 12 amino acids. Trimming took 3 bases from V and 7 from J, leaving 9 bases between them. CDR3 residues: CASSQGFSGYTF. The CDR3 DNA reads as TGTGCCAGCAGCCAGGGTTTCTCTGGCTACACCTTC.

This clone was picked up one time. Distinct nucleotide sequences in the sample also encode this CDR3. This chain links TRBV5-1 with TRBJ2-3; D gene ambiguous. The ends were cut back, 1 base at V and 6 bases at J, with 3 bases in the middle. Germline V lookup: CDR1 SGHRS, CDR2 YFSETQ. The CDR3 runs 11 residues. CDR3: CASSLSDTQYF. CDR3 DNA: TGCGCCAGCAGCTTGTCGGATACGCAGTATTTT.

The chain carries TRBV7-8 and TRBJ2-2; D possibly corresponds to TRBD2 (5 bases). Trimming pared 2 bases from V and 4 bases from J, leaving 20 bases between. The length of the CDR3 is 18 residues. In germline, CDR1 is SGHVS, CDR2 FQNEAQ. CDR3 loop: CASSLSYGESPITGELFF. DNA of the CDR3: TGTGCCAGCAGCTTAAGCTATGGGGAGAGCCCGATCACCGGGGAGCTGTTTTTT.

The chain is built from TRBV5-4 and TRBJ2-5; 16 bases are a match to TRBD2. There are 16 residues in the CDR3. Germline V CDR1 and CDR2: SGHNT, YYREEE (reference sequence). The V and J ends lost 4 bases and 5 bases, in that order; junction bases with no gene match: 5. CDR3 sequence: CASSEMGLAGGETQYF. CDR3 coding DNA: TGTGCCAGCAGCGAGATGGGACTAGCGGGAGGGGAGACCCAGTACTTC.

The genes are TRBV21-1 and TRBJ1-2. TRBV21-1 is given as a pseudogene. The CDR3 runs 12 residues. This CDR3 reads CARRHLSNGYTF. Written as DNA, the CDR3 is TGTGCCAGGCGACACCTTAGCAATGGCTACACCTTC.

This sequence joins TRBV6-2 or TRBV6-3 and TRBJ1-1, with 8 bases matching TRBD1. CDR1 and CDR2 (germline): MNHEY, SVGEGT. The CDR3 contains 14 residues. V was clipped by 4 bases and J by 11 bases; unmatched bases: 12. DNA of the CDR3: TGTGCCAGCAGTTCCGTGGGGCCGACAGGGGAGGCTTTCTTT. The encoded protein is CASSSVGPTGEAFF.

V and J are TRBV5-1 and TRBJ1-6; the D gene is possibly TRBD1 (5 bases). Germline CDR1 is SGHRS and CDR2 is YFSETQ. The V end was cut by 4 bases, the J end by 4 bases, with 12 bases between. This CDR3 comprises 15 residues. The CDR3 sequence is CASSLRDGYNSPLHF. CDR3 coding DNA: TGCGCCAGCAGCCTTCGGGACGGATATAATTCACCCCTCCACTTT.

The rearrangement uses TRBV24-1 and TRBJ2-2; unclear D gene. V dropped 5 bases and J dropped 4 bases, with 10 bases sitting between them. CDR1 and CDR2 (germline): KGHDR, SFDVKD. This CDR3 contains 14 residues. In nucleotides, the CDR3 is TGTGCCACCAGTGCGAATTTGGGCACCGGGGAGCTGTTTTTT. Amino acids: CATSANLGTGELFF.

This clone has just one count. The chain couples TRBV9 to TRBJ2-3, with TRBD2 identical over 13 bases. Germline V gene data show CDR1 as SGDLS and CDR2 as YYNGEE. The CDR3 covers 16 residues. J gave up 4 bases and V 4 bases, and 6 bases lay outside the gene matches. The CDR3 protein is CASSPRTSGRADTQYF. In DNA, the CDR3 is TGTGCCAGCAGCCCCCGGACTAGCGGGAGAGCAGATACGCAGTATTTT.

The V call is TRBV18, the J call TRBJ2-6; possible D gene TRBD1, 6 bases. V lost 6 bases and J 10 bases, leaving 19 bases between the germline ends. This CDR3 is 15 amino acids long. Germline values: CDR1 KGHSH, CDR2 LQKENI. The CDR3 DNA follows: TGTGCCAGCTCCCCCGGACAGTCCCTTATGAACGTCCTGACTTTC. This encodes CASSPGQSLMNVLTF.

This chain connects TRBV28 to TRBJ1-4; D is unresolved. This CDR3 spans 13 amino acids. Germline loops: CDR1 MDHEN, CDR2 SYDVKM. V was shortened by 10 bases and J by 7 bases, with 16 bases between the two germline ends. The CDR3 loop is CATSRRWGEKLFF. As DNA, the CDR3 is TGTGCCACCTCCAGACGGTGGGGTGAAAAACTGTTTTTT.

This clone was counted a single time. V and J are TRBV5-1 and TRBJ2-3; D may be TRBD2 (5 bases). V gave up 4 bases and J gave up 6 bases, with 12 bases separating them. This CDR3 region has 13 residues. Germline CDR1 SGHRS, CDR2 YFSETQ. The chain's CDR3 is CASSPGSRDTQYF. The DNA for the CDR3 is TGCGCCAGCAGCCCGGGGAGTAGGGATACGCAGTATTTT. The variable domain in full, completed from reference TRBV5-1 and TRBJ2-3, reads KAGVTQTPRYLIKTRGQQVTLSCSPISGHRSVSWYQQTPGQGLQFLFEYFSETQRNKGNFPGRFSGRQFSNSRSEMNVSTLELGDSALYLCASSPGSRDTQYFGPGTRLTVL.

The CDR3 spells CASSYSTARNEKLFF. CDR3 DNA sequence: TGTGCCAGCAGTTACTCGACGGCTCGAAATGAAAAACTGTTTTTT. V gene TRBV6-2 or TRBV6-3 combines with J gene TRBJ1-4; D is unclear. Germline V CDR1 and CDR2: MNHEY, SVGEGT. This CDR3 has 15 residues. Trimming pared 0 bases from V and 5 bases from J, leaving 10 bases between.

CDR3 sequence reads: CASSLVGTGVYGYTF. The CDR3 coding sequence is TGTGCCAGCAGCTTGGTGGGGACAGGTGTCTATGGCTACACCTTC. The rearrangement uses TRBV5-4 and TRBJ1-2; 8 nucleotides align to TRBD1. This CDR3 spans 15 amino acids. V lost 0 bases and J lost 4; bases outside the gene matches: 5. Germline V gives CDR1 SGHNT, CDR2 YYREEE (reference sequence).

This rearrangement joins TRBV18 to TRBJ1-5, with TRBD1 matching 7 bases. The CDR3 length is 13 residues. Germline CDR1 KGHSH, CDR2 LQKENI. Unmatched junction bases numbered 0, after V lost 2 bases and J lost 5 bases. The CDR3 DNA reads TGTGCCAGCTCACCAGGACAGGATCAGCCCCAGCATTTT. Translated: CASSPGQDQPQHF.